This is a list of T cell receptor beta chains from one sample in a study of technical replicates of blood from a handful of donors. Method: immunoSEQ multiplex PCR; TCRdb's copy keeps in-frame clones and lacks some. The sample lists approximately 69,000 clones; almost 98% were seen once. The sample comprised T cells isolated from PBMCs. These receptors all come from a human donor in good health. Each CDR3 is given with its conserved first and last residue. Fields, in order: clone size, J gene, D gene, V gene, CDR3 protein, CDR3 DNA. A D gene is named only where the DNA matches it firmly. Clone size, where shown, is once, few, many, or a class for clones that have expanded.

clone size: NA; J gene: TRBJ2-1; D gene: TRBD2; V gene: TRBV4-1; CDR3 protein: CASREGLADNEQFF; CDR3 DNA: TGCGCCAGCAGGGAAGGACTAGCGGACAATGAGCAGTTCTTC
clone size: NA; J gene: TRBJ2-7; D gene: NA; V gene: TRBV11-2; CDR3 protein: CASSYEAGAYEQYF; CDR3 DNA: TGTGCCAGCAGCTACGAGGCAGGGGCCTACGAGCAGTACTTC
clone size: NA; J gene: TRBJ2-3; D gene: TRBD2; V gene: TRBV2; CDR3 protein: CANREREDTDTQYF; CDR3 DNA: TGTGCCAACAGGGAGCGGGAGGACACAGATACGCAGTATTTT
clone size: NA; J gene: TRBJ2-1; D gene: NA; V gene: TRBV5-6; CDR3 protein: CASSLVGGASSYNEQFF; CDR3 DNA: TGTGCCAGCAGCTTGGTCGGCGGGGCGAGCTCCTACAATGAGCAGTTCTTC
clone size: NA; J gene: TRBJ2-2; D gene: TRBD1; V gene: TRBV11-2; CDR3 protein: CASSLEQQGANGELFF; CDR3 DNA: TGTGCCAGCAGCTTAGAACAACAGGGGGCGAACGGGGAGCTGTTTTTT
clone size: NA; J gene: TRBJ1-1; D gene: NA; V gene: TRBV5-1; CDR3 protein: CASSLLNPTGYYEAFF; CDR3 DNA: TGCGCCAGCAGCTTGCTAAACCCCACAGGATATTATGAAGCTTTCTTT
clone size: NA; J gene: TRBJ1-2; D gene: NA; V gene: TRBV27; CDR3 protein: CASSLAVRGAADGYTF; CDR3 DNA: TGTGCCAGCAGTTTAGCGGTCCGGGGTGCGGCGGATGGCTACACCTTC
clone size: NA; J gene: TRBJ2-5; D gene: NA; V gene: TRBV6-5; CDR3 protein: CASSSPTTKETQYF; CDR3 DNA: TGTGCCAGCAGTTCCCCGACTACCAAAGAGACCCAGTACTTC
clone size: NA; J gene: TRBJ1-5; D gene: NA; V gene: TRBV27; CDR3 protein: CASSLTRVNQPQHF; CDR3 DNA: TGTGCCAGCAGTTTAACTAGGGTCAATCAGCCCCAGCATTTT
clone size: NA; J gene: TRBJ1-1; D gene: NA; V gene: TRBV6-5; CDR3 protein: CASSYSREVIEAFF; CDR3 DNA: TGTGCCAGCAGTTACTCGCGAGAAGTGATTGAAGCTTTCTTT
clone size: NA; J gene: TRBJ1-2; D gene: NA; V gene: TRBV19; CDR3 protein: CASSIATGIGLLF; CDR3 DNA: TGTGCCAGTAGTATAGCCACAGGGATCGGACTTCTCTTC
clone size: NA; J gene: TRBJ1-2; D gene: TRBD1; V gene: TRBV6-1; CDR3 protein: CASSEEVGQYGYTF; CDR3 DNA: TGTGCCAGCAGTGAAGAGGTGGGACAGTATGGCTACACCTTC
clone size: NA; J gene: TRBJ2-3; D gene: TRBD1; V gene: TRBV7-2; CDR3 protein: CASSIHGTGVSNTQYF; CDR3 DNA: TGTGCCAGCAGCATACACGGGACAGGGGTTTCAAATACGCAGTATTTT
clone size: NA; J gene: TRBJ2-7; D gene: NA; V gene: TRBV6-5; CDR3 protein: CASRPRQDPSYEQYF; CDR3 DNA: TGTGCCAGTCGCCCCAGGCAGGATCCCTCCTACGAGCAGTACTTC
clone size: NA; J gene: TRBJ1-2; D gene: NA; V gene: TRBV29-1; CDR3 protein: CSTGSNYGYTF; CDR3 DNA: TGCAGCACAGGGTCTAACTATGGCTACACCTTC
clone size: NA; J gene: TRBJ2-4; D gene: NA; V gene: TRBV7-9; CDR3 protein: CASSHQSAKNIQYF; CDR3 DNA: TGTGCCAGCAGCCACCAGTCAGCCAAAAACATTCAGTACTTC
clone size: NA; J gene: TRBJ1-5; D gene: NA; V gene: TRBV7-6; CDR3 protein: CASSLGGLNQPQHF; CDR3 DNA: TGTGCCAGCAGCTTAGGGGGGCTTAATCAGCCCCAGCATTTT
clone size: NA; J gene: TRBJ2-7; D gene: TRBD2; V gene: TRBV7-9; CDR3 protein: CASSLVSGSSYEQYF; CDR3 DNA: TGTGCCAGCAGCTTAGTTAGCGGGAGCTCCTACGAGCAGTACTTC
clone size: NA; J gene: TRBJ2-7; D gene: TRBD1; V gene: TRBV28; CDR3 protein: CASSRQGIFHEQYF; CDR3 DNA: TGTGCCAGCAGTCGACAGGGGATCTTCCACGAGCAGTACTTC
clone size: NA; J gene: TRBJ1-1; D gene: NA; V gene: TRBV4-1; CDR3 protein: CASSRFSRTAEDEAFF; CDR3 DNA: TGCGCCAGCAGCCGTTTTTCCCGGACAGCCGAAGATGAAGCTTTCTTT
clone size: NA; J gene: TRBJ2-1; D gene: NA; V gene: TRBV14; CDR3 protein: CASSQVDETGFIYNEQFF; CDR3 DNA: TGTGCCAGCAGCCAAGTTGATGAAACGGGGTTTATCTACAATGAGCAGTTCTTC
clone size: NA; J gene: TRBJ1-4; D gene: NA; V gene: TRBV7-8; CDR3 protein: CASSLRGRRPNEKLFF; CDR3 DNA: TGTGCCAGCAGCTTACGGGGGAGAAGACCTAATGAAAAACTGTTTTTT
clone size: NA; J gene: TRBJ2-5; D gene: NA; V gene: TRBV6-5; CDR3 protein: CASSRGQETQYF; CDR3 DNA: TGTGCCAGCAGCAGGGGCCAAGAGACCCAGTACTTC
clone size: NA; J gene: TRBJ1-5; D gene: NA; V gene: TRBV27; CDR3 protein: CASGVNQPQHF; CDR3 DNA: TGTGCTTCGGGGGTGAATCAGCCCCAGCATTTT
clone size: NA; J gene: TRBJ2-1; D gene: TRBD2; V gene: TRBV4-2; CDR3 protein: CASSQPIAGSSYNEQFF; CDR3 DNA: TGTGCCAGCAGCCAACCTATAGCGGGTAGCTCCTACAATGAGCAGTTCTTC
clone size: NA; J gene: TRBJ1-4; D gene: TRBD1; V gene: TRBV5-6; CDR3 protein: CASSGTGTANEKLFF; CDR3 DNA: TGTGCCAGCAGCGGAACCGGGACAGCTAATGAAAAACTGTTTTTT
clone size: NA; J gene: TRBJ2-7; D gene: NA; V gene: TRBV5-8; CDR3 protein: CASSLAVYEQYF; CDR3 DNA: TGTGCCAGCAGCTTGGCTGTCTACGAGCAGTACTTC
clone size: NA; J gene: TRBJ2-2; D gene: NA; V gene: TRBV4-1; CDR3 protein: CASSPWRTNTGELFF; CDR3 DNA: TGCGCCAGCAGCCCCTGGCGGACGAACACCGGGGAGCTGTTTTTT
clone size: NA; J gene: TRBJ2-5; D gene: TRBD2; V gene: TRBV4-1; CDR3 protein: CASSHLGTSGGKETQYF; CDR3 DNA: TGCGCCAGCAGCCATCTCGGGACTAGCGGGGGTAAAGAGACCCAGTACTTC
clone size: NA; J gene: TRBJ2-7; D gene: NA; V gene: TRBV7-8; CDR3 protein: CASSKTNTGTYEQYF; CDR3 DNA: TGTGCCAGCAGCAAGACAAATACAGGGACCTACGAGCAGTACTTC
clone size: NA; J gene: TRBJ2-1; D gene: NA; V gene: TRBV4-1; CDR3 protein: CASSQDTAGSYNEQFF; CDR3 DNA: TGCGCCAGCAGCCAAGATACGGCCGGGTCCTACAATGAGCAGTTCTTC
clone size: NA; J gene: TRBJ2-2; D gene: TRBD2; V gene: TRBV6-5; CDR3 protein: CASRRLAGGLRELFF; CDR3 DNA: TGTGCCAGCAGGAGACTAGCGGGGGGGCTGCGGGAGCTGTTTTTT
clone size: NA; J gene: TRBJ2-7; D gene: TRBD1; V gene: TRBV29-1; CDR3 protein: CSVDEGFGTGGDEQYF; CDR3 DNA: TGCAGCGTGGATGAGGGCTTCGGGACAGGGGGAGACGAGCAGTACTTC
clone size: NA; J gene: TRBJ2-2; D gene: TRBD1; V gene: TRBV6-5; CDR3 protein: CASSLPGGPGELFF; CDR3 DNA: TGTGCCAGCAGTCTACCAGGGGGACCCGGGGAGCTGTTTTTT
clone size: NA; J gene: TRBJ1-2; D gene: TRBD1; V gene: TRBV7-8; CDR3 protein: CASSPGTAANYGYTF; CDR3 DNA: TGTGCCAGCAGCCCCGGGACAGCAGCTAACTATGGCTACACCTTC
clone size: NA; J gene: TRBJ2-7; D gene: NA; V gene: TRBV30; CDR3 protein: CAWSEGRTYEQYF; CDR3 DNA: TGTGCCTGGAGCGAGGGTAGAACCTACGAGCAGTACTTC
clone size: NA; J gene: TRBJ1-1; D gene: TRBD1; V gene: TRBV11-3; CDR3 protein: CASSRGGTGNTEAFF; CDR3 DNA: TGTGCCAGCAGCCGAGGAGGGACAGGGAACACTGAAGCTTTCTTT
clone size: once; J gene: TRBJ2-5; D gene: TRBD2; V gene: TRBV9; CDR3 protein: CASSVNGLAETQYF; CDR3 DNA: TGTGCCAGCAGCGTAAACGGACTAGCGGAGACCCAGTACTTC
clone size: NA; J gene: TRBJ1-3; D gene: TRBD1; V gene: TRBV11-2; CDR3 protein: CASSPTVRDRGDF; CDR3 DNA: TGTGCCAGCAGCCCCACCGTCCGGGACAGGGGAGATTTT
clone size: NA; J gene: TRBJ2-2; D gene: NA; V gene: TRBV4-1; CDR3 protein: CASSQNDLVSGAYTGELFF; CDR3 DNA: TGCGCCAGCAGCCAGAACGATCTGGTTAGCGGTGCCTACACCGGGGAGCTGTTTTTT